These 12 T cell receptor beta chains share one sample of origin, sequenced in a study of cytomegalovirus exposure and HLA in healthy donors. The PCR employed 60 Vbeta primers together with 13 Jbeta primers. Repertoires were generated with immunoSEQ multiplex PCR, while TCRdb's copy carries only in-frame clones and drops some. This sample carries some 98,000 clones, about three quarters of them seen once, and the ten largest clones take roughly 1.5%. The source material was PBMCs. The receptors stem from a man aged 35-49 years in good health and CMV-seronegative.

The chain employs TRBV5-1 and TRBJ1-2; 8 bases align to TRBD1. CDR3 length equals 13 residues. V gave up 3 bases and J gave up 5 bases; unmatched junction bases: 3. The germline CDR1 and CDR2 sequences are SGHRS and YFSETQ. Here the CDR3 reads CASSSRTGYGYTF. The CDR3 region has the DNA TGCGCCAGCAGCTCCCGGACAGGGTATGGCTACACCTTC. The full variable domain, in which reference TRBV5-1 and TRBJ1-2 provide the parts outside the CDR3, is KAGVTQTPRYLIKTRGQQVTLSCSPISGHRSVSWYQQTPGQGLQFLFEYFSETQRNKGNFPGRFSGRQFSNSRSEMNVSTLELGDSALYLCASSSRTGYGYTFGSGTRLTVV.

This clone was observed once. The chain couples TRBV9 to TRBJ1-2; tentatively, D is TRBD1 (5 bases). Germline loops: CDR1 SGDLS, CDR2 YYNGEE. The CDR3 sequence is 13 residues long. V was cut by 4 bases and J by 3 bases, with 10 bases left in between. CDR3 nucleotide sequence: TGTGCCAGCAGCCCTCGGGGGGACTATGGCTACACCTTC. The encoded protein is CASSPRGDYGYTF.

The chain joins TRBV10-3 to TRBJ2-7; TRBD1 matches 7 bases. The CDR3 spans 14 residues. Trimming took 3 bases from V and 5 from J; bases not matched to a gene: 7. The germline CDR1 and CDR2 sequences are ENHRY and SYGVKD. The CDR3 reads CAISEERGRHEQYF. CDR3 bases: TGTGCCATCAGTGAAGAAAGGGGGCGACACGAGCAGTACTTC.

The V call is TRBV28, the J call TRBJ2-1; D perhaps matches TRBD1 (5 bases). V lost 2 bases to trimming and J lost 1 base, with 9 bases between them. Germline V gene sequence: CDR1 MDHEN, CDR2 SYDVKM. This CDR3 spans 15 amino acids. The DNA of the CDR3 is TGTGCCAGCAGTTTAGGGGCAGTTTCCTACAATGAGCAGTTCTTC. Translating it yields CASSLGAVSYNEQFF.

Only one count was recorded for this clone. At one boundary the junction diverges from the germline segment, which might be a read error. This chain joins TRBV7-9 and TRBJ1-4, with a weak D call TRBD1 (6 bases). The germline V gene has CDR1 SEHNR and CDR2 FQNEAQ (reference sequence). The CDR3 has 15 residues. CDR3 coding DNA: TGTTCCAGCAGCTTAGTGACCAGGGGAAACCAAAAACTGTTTTTT. Protein: CSSSLVTRGNQKLFF.

The rearrangement joins TRBV28 to TRBJ1-3; maybe TRBD1 (5 bases). The CDR3 has 12 amino acids. Germline V gene data show CDR1 as MDHEN and CDR2 as SYDVKM. V gave up 5 bases and J gave up 6 bases, with 8 bases separating them. CDR3 protein: CASSPGLNTIYF. The CDR3 nucleotides are TGTGCCAGCAGTCCAGGGCTAAACACCATATATTTT.

Written as DNA, the CDR3 is TGTGCCAGCACTCCGGCGTTGGCTCGACAATCGAACACTGAAGCTTTCTTT. Encoded protein: CASTPALARQSNTEAFF. The J gene is TRBJ1-1, the V gene TRBV5-4; D remains ambiguous. The CDR3 covers 17 residues. CDR1 is SGHNT and CDR2 is YYREEE in the germline V gene (reference sequence). The ends were cut back, 6 bases at V and 1 base at J, with 22 bases in the middle.

This chain joins TRBV7-6 and TRBJ1-6; 8 bases agree with TRBD1. V gave up 4 bases and J gave up 8 bases; unmatched junction bases: 7. Germline V gene data show CDR1 as SGHVS and CDR2 as FNYEAQ. The CDR3 extends over 15 amino acids. The CDR3 nucleotides read TGTGCCAGCAGCTGGACAGGGCAGGGGGATTCACCCCTCCACTTT. Protein product: CASSWTGQGDSPLHF.

This chain links TRBV5-6 with TRBJ2-5, with TRBD1 matching over 8 bases. The J call may be mistaken, given a closer DNA end match to TRBJ2-7. Germline values: CDR1 SGHDT, CDR2 YYEEEE. This CDR3 spans 16 amino acids. CDR3 nucleotides: TGTGCCAGCAGCCCATACCGGGACAGGAGTAGTGACGAGCAGTACTTC. Protein product: CASSPYRDRSSDEQYF.

This chain joins TRBV27 and TRBJ1-1, with 7 bases fitting TRBD1. The CDR3 consists of 15 residues. Germline CDR1 is MNHEY and CDR2 is SMNVEV (reference sequence). The V gene end was trimmed by 5 bases and the J gene end by 0 bases; junction bases not matched to a gene: 6. The CDR3 DNA reads TGTGCCAGCAGTATAAACAGGGGCATGAACACTGAAGCTTTCTTT. Its translation is CASSINRGMNTEAFF.

The chain couples TRBV27 to TRBJ2-5; D is unclear. CDR3 size: 11 residues. Germline assignment: CDR1 MNHEY and CDR2 SMNVEV (reference sequence). Trimming cost V 10 bases and J 7 bases, with 13 bases left between them. The CDR3 sequence: CATKSLGTQYF. The CDR3 coding sequence is TGTGCCACCAAGAGCCTAGGGACCCAGTACTTC.

The rearrangement uses TRBV11-1 and TRBJ2-1, with 8 bases that match TRBD2. The V gene's germline CDR1 is SGHAT and CDR2 FQDESV (reference sequence). The CDR3 totals 17 residues. After removal of 0 bases from V and 9 bases from J, the junction contained 13 bases not matched to a gene. The CDR3 sequence: CASSLAPGGPTDVEQFF. DNA of the CDR3: TGTGCCAGCAGCTTAGCCCCGGGGGGGCCGACGGACGTTGAGCAGTTCTTC.